Listed below are T cell receptor beta chains from one sample, sequenced in a study of T-cell memory formation after mild COVID-19. TCRdb used MiXCR to reprocess the 5' RACE reads, holding one entry per CDR3 protein. The repertoire has about 270,000 distinct CDR3 sequences, about 16% of them found once; the top ten carry roughly 20%. Sequencing was performed on PBMCs or a T cell subset sorted from them (not recorded which). These receptors came from a young man who had mild COVID-19 (a few samples of this study predate the infection). Cell type and time point are not known. Each CDR3 is given with its conserved first and last residue. D genes are given only for firm matches. Some rows have no size entry. The others give once, few or many, or a class for an expanded clone.

j_call clone_size v_call d_call cdr3_nt cdr3_aa
TRBJ2-5 . TRBV5-1 . TGCTCCAGCAGCTTCGGGGCGTCGGAGACCCAGTACTTC CSSSFGASETQYF
TRBJ2-3 . TRBV12-3/TRBV12-4 TRBD2 TGTGCCAGCACCCTAGCGGGGGACACAGATACGCAGTATTTT CASTLAGDTDTQYF
TRBJ1-1 . TRBV18 . TGTTCCAGCTCAGGGACACAGGAGAACACTGAAGCTTTCTTT CSSSGTQENTEAFF
TRBJ1-2 few TRBV6-5 . TGTGCCAGCAGTTACTCAGGGTACGGCTATGGCTACACCTTC CASSYSGYGYGYTF
TRBJ1-6 few TRBV19 TRBD1 TGTGCCAGTAACGGACAGGGGGTCTCACCCCTCCACTTT CASNGQGVSPLHF
TRBJ2-4 few TRBV6-5 . TGTGCCAGCAGTTATGCCCTCGGGACCTCCCCCGCGGCGGCCAAAAACATTCAGTACTTC CASSYALGTSPAAAKNIQYF
TRBJ2-7 . TRBV27 . TGTGCCAGCAGTTCGCCGGCGTCCCACGAGCAGTACTTC CASSSPASHEQYF
TRBJ2-2 . TRBV9 . TGTGCCAGCAGCCCCTGGACCTCGAACACCGGGGAGCTGTTTTTT CASSPWTSNTGELFF
TRBJ2-3 many TRBV7-3 . TGTGCCAGCAGCGTAACTAGCACAGATACGCAGTATTTT CASSVTSTDTQYF
TRBJ2-3 . TRBV6-5 TRBD1 TGTGCCAGCAGGACCGACAGGGGAGGAACGCAGTATTTT CASRTDRGGTQYF
TRBJ1-4 . TRBV5-1 TRBD1 TGCGCCAGCAGCGTAAAGGGACAGGGGCTTGTTTCTAATGAAAAACTGTTTTTT CASSVKGQGLVSNEKLFF
TRBJ2-5 many TRBV12-3/TRBV12-4 TRBD2 TGTGCCAGCGCCGCTAGCGGGGAAGAGACCCAGTACTTC CASAASGEETQYF
TRBJ1-1 few TRBV12-3/TRBV12-4 . TGTGCCAGCAGTTTCGGCCAAGGAGCTTTCTTT CASSFGQGAFF
TRBJ2-5 . TRBV9 . TGTGCCAGCAGCGCAGGAGTTCAAGAGACCCAGTACTTC CASSAGVQETQYF
TRBJ1-1 few TRBV12-3/TRBV12-4 . TGTGCCAGCAGGGCAGGGCCCACTGAAGCTTTCTTT CASRAGPTEAFF
TRBJ2-1 few TRBV20-1 . TGCAGTGCTAGAGCCTCCTACAATGAGCAGTTCTTC CSARASYNEQFF
TRBJ2-2 many TRBV4-3 . TGCGCCAGCAGCCAAGCGCGGGGCGGAGACACCGGGGAGCTGTTTTTT CASSQARGGDTGELFF
TRBJ1-1 . TRBV9 . TGTGCCAGCAGCGCCGGACAACATAACACTGAAGCTTTCTTT CASSAGQHNTEAFF
TRBJ2-1 . TRBV29-1 TRBD2 TGCAGCGTTGAGAAGGGTAGCGGGTTCGACAATGAGCAGTTCTTC CSVEKGSGFDNEQFF
TRBJ1-2 . TRBV25-1 . TGTGCCAGCAGCCGTATCGGCTATGGCTACACCTTC CASSRIGYGYTF
TRBJ2-6 . TRBV5-1 . TGCGCCAGCAGCTTGGACAGTACCGGGCTCAGCGTCCTGACTTTC CASSLDSTGLSVLTF
TRBJ1-1 few TRBV7-2 TRBD1 TGTGCCAGCAACGTAGGCAGGGGGAAGACTGAAGCTTTCTTT CASNVGRGKTEAFF
TRBJ2-2 . TRBV24-1 TRBD1 TGTGCCACCAGTGATACAGGGGTGACAAACACCGGGGAGCTGTTTTTT CATSDTGVTNTGELFF
TRBJ1-3 many TRBV10-3 . TGTGCCATCAGCTTGGACTCTGGAAACACCATATATTTT CAISLDSGNTIYF
TRBJ2-5 . TRBV11-2 . TGTGCCAGCAGCTCAAATAACGGGCGGGCGGAGACCCAGTACTTC CASSSNNGRAETQYF
TRBJ1-1 few TRBV27 . TGTGCCAGCAGTGGCAGATTGGGGATGAACACTGAAGCTTTCTTT CASSGRLGMNTEAFF
TRBJ2-1 . TRBV5-1 TRBD2 TGCGCCAGCAGCTTAGTGAGCGGGGGGCCGGAGAATGAGCAGTTCTTC CASSLVSGGPENEQFF
TRBJ1-1 . TRBV29-1 . TGCAGCGCAACAGAGAACACTGAAGCTTTCTTT CSATENTEAFF
TRBJ2-4 . TRBV20-1 . TGCAGTGCTAGAGATCTGCCTAGCGCCATTCAGTACTTC CSARDLPSAIQYF
TRBJ2-5 . TRBV4-1 . TGCGCCAGCAGCCAGGGTCAGGGGACCCAAGAGACCCAGTACTTC CASSQGQGTQETQYF
TRBJ1-5 few TRBV7-2 . TGTGCCAGCAGCAAAGACAGGTTAGGCAATCAGCCCCAGCATTTT CASSKDRLGNQPQHF
TRBJ1-5 . TRBV4-3 . TGCGCCAGCAGCCAAGACCGGTATAGCAATCAGCCCCAGCATTTT CASSQDRYSNQPQHF
TRBJ1-5 . TRBV7-3 . TGTGCCAGCAGCTTGTGGGCAGGGCCGTATCAGCCCCAGCATTTT CASSLWAGPYQPQHF
TRBJ2-2 few TRBV29-1 . TGCAGCTCACGAACTAACACCGGGGAGCTGTTTTTT CSSRTNTGELFF
TRBJ2-5 . TRBV20-1 . TGCAGTGCTCCTATCCCGGGGAGACCCGAGACCCAGTACTTC CSAPIPGRPETQYF
TRBJ2-3 few TRBV24-1 . TGTGCCACCAGTGATCGAGCTAGCACAGATACGCAGTATTTT CATSDRASTDTQYF
TRBJ2-2 many TRBV7-9 . TGTGCCAGCAGCTCCTTGATGAACACCGGGGAGCTGTTTTTT CASSSLMNTGELFF
TRBJ2-7 few TRBV18 . TGTGCCAGCTCACCACCCGCAGGGGCAGTGCAGTACTTC CASSPPAGAVQYF
TRBJ2-2 many TRBV7-8 . TGTGCCAGCAGCAACAACGACAGGGAGGTAGTGGCCGGGGAGCTGTTTTTT CASSNNDREVVAGELFF
TRBJ1-4 few TRBV30 . TGTGCCTGGAACAGGGAGGCGGCTAATGAAAAACTGTTTTTT CAWNREAANEKLFF
TRBJ2-5 . TRBV4-2 TRBD1 TGTGCCAGCAGCCCGGCCGGGGCAGGGGGCATCCAAGAGACCCAGTACTTC CASSPAGAGGIQETQYF
TRBJ2-5 . TRBV5-1 . TGCGCCAGCATCGGGGGGGCAGGGGGCGCGGAGACCCAGTACTTC CASIGGAGGAETQYF
TRBJ1-1 many TRBV19 TRBD1 TGTGCCAGTAGTGCAGGGGGAGGCGGTGAAGCTTTCTTT CASSAGGGGEAFF
TRBJ2-5 . TRBV5-6 TRBD1 TGTGCCAGCAGCAAGACAGGGGAGGCAGAGACCCAGTACTTC CASSKTGEAETQYF
TRBJ1-2 . TRBV4-2 TRBD1 TGTGCCAGCAGCCGAAACGACAGGGTGCGCGGCTACACCTTC CASSRNDRVRGYTF
TRBJ1-2 few TRBV6-5 . TGTGCCAGCAGTCCGTTGTCAGGCCTCTATGGCTACACCTTC CASSPLSGLYGYTF
TRBJ2-2 . TRBV15 TRBD1 TGTGCCACCAGCAGGACAGGGGGACCCGGGGAGCTGTTTTTT CATSRTGGPGELFF
TRBJ1-6 . TRBV21-1 . TGTGCCAGCAGCAATAGCTTCCAGACAGGGGGTAATTCACCCCTCCACTTT CASSNSFQTGGNSPLHF
TRBJ1-2 few TRBV7-2 . TGTGCCAGCAGCCCAAACGCCAGGGAGGGCTACACCTTC CASSPNAREGYTF
TRBJ2-6 few TRBV18 . TGTGCCAGCTCACCACGAAGGACAGCGGAGGGTTCCTCTGGGGCCAACGTCCTGACTTTC CASSPRRTAEGSSGANVLTF
TRBJ2-2 . TRBV10-1 . TGCGCCAGCAGTGACGACAAGCTGAACACCGGGGAGCTGTTTTTT CASSDDKLNTGELFF
TRBJ2-3 . TRBV20-1 . TGCAGTGCTAGCCTAGGCGACAGGCGTCGAGATACGCAGTATTTT CSASLGDRRRDTQYF
TRBJ1-2 . TRBV5-1 . TGCGCCAGCAGCTTGGAAGCAGCCTACTATGGCTACACCTTC CASSLEAAYYGYTF
TRBJ1-1 . TRBV7-2 . TGTGCCAGCAGCTTGGGACAAAATGGGAACACTGAAGCTTTCTTT CASSLGQNGNTEAFF
TRBJ1-5 . TRBV6-1 . TGTGCCAGCGGCCAGCCGTATAGCAATCAGCCCCAGCATTTT CASGQPYSNQPQHF
TRBJ1-6 . TRBV6-1 . TGTGCCAGCAGTGATTGGGGGCACTCCTATAATTCACCCCTCCACTTT CASSDWGHSYNSPLHF